These 10 T cell receptor beta chains came from one sample sequenced in a study of cytomegalovirus exposure and HLA in healthy donors. PCR primers comprised 60 Vbeta and 13 Jbeta primers. Using immunoSEQ multiplex PCR, the repertoire was profiled, and TCRdb retains in-frame clones only, with some absent. Among some 200,000 clones listed, less than 85% were seen once. Specimen: PBMCs. These receptors all come from a girl between 10 and 17 years old in good health and CMV-seropositive.

For the CDR3, the DNA is TGTGCCAGCAGCCAAGGGGTGGGGGGAACGAACACCGGGGAGCTGTTTTTT. Its protein is CASSQGVGGTNTGELFF. The chain uses TRBV4-2 and TRBJ2-2; TRBD2 is a possible D gene (6 bases). The CDR3 is 17 amino acids. From germline, CDR1 is LGHNA and CDR2 YNFKEQ. V was trimmed by 1 base and J by 0 bases, leaving 12 bases between them.

The chain carries TRBV27 and TRBJ2-7; no reliable D call. The germline V gene encodes CDR1 MNHEY and CDR2 SMNVEV (reference sequence). V lost 4 bases and J lost 6, with 13 bases in between. This CDR3 has 13 amino acids. Here the CDR3 reads CASSSGSRFEQYF. The DNA for the CDR3 is TGTGCCAGCAGTTCCGGGTCTAGGTTCGAGCAGTACTTC.

The V and J genes are TRBV9 and TRBJ2-7, with 9 bases lining up with TRBD1. V dropped 5 bases and J dropped 6; count of bases not matched to a gene: 9. This CDR3 comprises 14 residues. In germline, CDR1 is SGDLS, CDR2 YYNGEE. CDR3 residues: CASSGGQGGSEQYF. Written as DNA, the CDR3 is TGTGCCAGCAGTGGGGGACAGGGTGGCTCCGAGCAGTACTTC.

This sequence joins TRBV7-8 and TRBJ2-7, with 10 bases matching TRBD1. The CDR3 is made up of 15 amino acids. Germline V CDR1 and CDR2: SGHVS, FQNEAQ. With 3 bases clipped from V and 7 bases from J, the junction kept 9 bases outside the gene matches. CDR3 protein: CASSLFGTGAWEQYF. The CDR3, as DNA: TGTGCCAGCAGCTTGTTCGGGACAGGGGCGTGGGAGCAGTACTTC.

The gene calls are TRBV7-2 and TRBJ2-1, with TRBD2 identical over 11 bases. V dropped 4 bases and J dropped 8; count of bases not matched to a gene: 10. CDR3 size: 16 residues. Germline loops: CDR1 SGHTA, CDR2 FQGNSA. The CDR3 loop is CASSSSLAGGSHEQFF. In DNA form, the CDR3 reads TGTGCCAGCAGCTCGAGTCTAGCGGGGGGATCTCATGAGCAGTTCTTC. The variable domain in full, with the rest retrieved from reference TRBV7-2 and TRBJ2-1, is GAGVSQSPSNKVTEKGKDVELRCDPISGHTALYWYRQSLGQGLEFLIYFQGNSAPDKSGLPSDRFSAERTGGSVSTLTIQRTQQEDSAVYLCASSSSLAGGSHEQFFGPGTRLTVL.

This chain uses TRBV9 with TRBJ2-5, with 12 bases matching TRBD2. This CDR3 is built from 16 residues. Germline assignment: CDR1 SGDLS and CDR2 YYNGEE. Trimming cost V 3 bases and J 2 bases; bases outside gene matches: 5. The DNA of the CDR3 is TGTGCCAGCAGCGAGCCCGGGACTAGCGGGCAAGAGACCCAGTACTTC. This translates into CASSEPGTSGQETQYF. Using reference TRBV9 and TRBJ2-5 for the parts outside the CDR3, the full variable domain is DSGVTQTPKHLITATGQRVTLRCSPRSGDLSVYWYQQSLDQGLQFLIQYYNGEERAKGNILERFSAQQFPDLHSELNLSSLELGDSALYFCASSEPGTSGQETQYFGPGTRLLVL.

This clone has just a few counts. The CDR3: CASSLGEGWNSPLHF. CDR3 nucleotide sequence: TGTGCCAGCAGTCTGGGGGAGGGGTGGAATTCACCCCTCCACTTT. The chain is built from TRBV7-9 and TRBJ1-6; D is possibly TRBD1 (5 bases). This CDR3 region has 15 residues. In germline, CDR1 is SEHNR, CDR2 FQNEAQ (reference sequence). Trimming pared 6 bases from V and 7 bases from J, leaving 16 bases between.

The chain joins TRBV27 to TRBJ2-3; unclear D gene. Trimming took 3 bases from V and 1 from J, leaving 14 bases between them. Germline V gene sequence: CDR1 MNHEY, CDR2 SMNVEV (reference sequence). This CDR3 has 16 amino acids. The CDR3 coding sequence is TGTGCCAGCAGTTTGGTCCCGGCGGTGGGCACAGATACGCAGTATTTT. It specifies CASSLVPAVGTDTQYF.

V gene TRBV9 combines with J gene TRBJ2-3; TRBD2 matches at 9 bases. The V gene's germline CDR1 is SGDLS and CDR2 YYNGEE. The V segment lost 5 bases and the J segment 4 bases; nucleotides outside the gene matches: 5. The CDR3 is 14 amino acids. The CDR3 spells CASRAGLAADTQYF. CDR3 DNA sequence: TGTGCCAGCAGAGCGGGACTAGCAGCAGATACGCAGTATTTT.

The chain combines TRBV11-2 with TRBJ2-7, with 8 bases identical to TRBD2. The trim removed 5 bases at V and 5 bases at J, leaving 14 bases unmatched. CDR1 SGHAT and CDR2 FQNNGV come from the germline V gene. The CDR3 runs 16 residues. CDR3 nucleotide sequence: TGTGCCAGCAGCGGGCTCCGGGGGGGCCGGCGCAACGAGCAGTACTTC. Its protein product is CASSGLRGGRRNEQYF.